The clone carrying this T cell receptor (beta chain) came up a few times. This CDR3 is 15 amino acids long. V shed 7 bases and J shed 3 bases, with 16 bases lying between them. The entry originates in a study of identical twins. Carrying unique molecular identifiers, the cDNA also gained a universal primer site through template switching. TCRdb used MiXCR to reprocess the 5' RACE reads, holding one entry per CDR3 protein. The sample has over 600,000 distinct CDR3 sequences, 21% seen once. These data were also reused for a study on T cells expressing NK-cell markers. As reported in that work: Sorted T-cell subsets CD3+CD56+NKG2C+, CD3+CD56+NKG2C- and CD3+CD56-NKG2C+ were TCR beta-sequenced. The authors sequenced eight donors, of whom seven were HCMV-seropositive and one was seronegative. The CD3+CD56-NKG2C+ fraction of a handful of donors was likewise dominated by these clonotypes.

Material: PBMCs. The sequence came from a woman between 18 and 29 years old in good health. This chain connects TRBV12-3 or TRBV12-4 to TRBJ1-3; a possible D gene is TRBD1 (6 bases). The CDR3 sequence is CASISRGPVGNTIYF. The CDR3 bases are TGTGCCAGCATTAGCAGGGGCCCGGTTGGAAACACCATATATTTT.